Described below is a single TCR beta chain sequence and its context. Seattle enrolled patients during active infection and tracked them longitudinally. The CDR3 sequence is 13 residues long. The V gene lost 4 bases and the J gene lost 8 bases, with 14 bases spanning the gap. Germline V gives CDR1 LNHDA, CDR2 SQIVND (reference sequence). This record comes from a study of blood T cell repertoires in COVID-19. The wider study: Specimens from acute and convalescent COVID-19 originated in the United States, Italy and Spain. Nucleic acid was either cDNA or gDNA, and it came from T cells, B-cell-depleted T cells, or PBMCs.

Per the original methods: Nucleated cell number was recorded as an estimate derived from reference gene primer amplification. Sequencing was performed with immunoSEQ multiplex PCR; in TCRdb, only in-frame clones are kept and a portion is missing. V and J calls and clone size are those listed in that table; D and trimming were worked out from the DNA. The table includes approximately 440,000 clones, approximately 89% detected once. This receptor was taken from a woman aged 50 to 60 with COVID-19, enrolled during active disease. V and J are TRBV19 and TRBJ1-1, with TRBD1 as a possible D gene (5 bases). Source material: peripheral blood. Here the CDR3 reads CASSKGLLGEAFF. The DNA for the CDR3 is TGTGCCAGTAGTAAGGGACTCCTAGGGGAAGCTTTCTTT. The full variable domain, its missing parts supplied by reference TRBV19 and TRBJ1-1, is DGGITQSPKYLFRKEGQNVTLSCEQNLNHDAMYWYRQDPGQGLRLIYYSQIVNDFQKGDIAEGYSVSREKKESFPLTVTSAQKNPTAFYLCASSKGLLGEAFFGQGTRLTVV.